This T cell receptor beta chain originates from a study of spatial heterogeneity in lung cancer. Study-level background: Available follow-up PBMC samples, collected a median of about two years post-resection, were sequenced.

In TCRdb, the 5' RACE reads were re-called with MiXCR into one record per CDR3 protein. In the table there are 110,000 or so distinct CDR3 sequences, approximately 10% of which are singletons. Noted time point: blood at routine non-recurrence follow-up after resection. Material for sequencing was whole RNA from tumor, nontumor lung or frozen PBMC, left unsorted. Unmatched junction bases numbered 5, after V lost 6 bases and J lost 0 bases. CDR1 and CDR2 from the germline V gene are MNHEY and SVGAGI. CDR3 length equals 15 residues. This clonotype showed up just a few times. The specimen comprised PBMCs, sampled at follow-up. The gene calls are TRBV6-5 and TRBJ1-3; 7 bases map to TRBD1. The clonotype comes from a female donor with early-stage non-small cell lung cancer. CDR3 nucleotide sequence: TGTGCCAGCAGACTGGACAGGAGCTCTGGAAACACCATATATTTT. Translating gives CASRLDRSSGNTIYF.